Listed below are T cell receptor beta chains from one sample, sequenced in a study of T cells in Graves' hyperthyroidism and ophthalmopathy. TCRdb itself ran the multiplex PCR reads through MiXCR, one entry per CDR3 protein. The sample has some 490,000 distinct CDR3 sequences; under 25% are singletons. Sequenced: blood. Receptors originate from a woman in her sixties or seventies with Graves' ophthalmopathy. CDR3s include the opening cysteine and the closing phenylalanine or tryptophan.

J gene: TRBJ1-2; V gene: TRBV29-1; CDR3 protein: CSVGPDVYGYTF
J gene: TRBJ1-1; V gene: TRBV7-8; CDR3 protein: CASSTVTGNTEAFF
J gene: TRBJ2-1; V gene: TRBV10-3; CDR3 protein: CAISESTLAGNEQFF
J gene: TRBJ1-3; V gene: TRBV20-1; CDR3 protein: CSARSGRNTIYF
J gene: TRBJ1-1; V gene: TRBV27; CDR3 protein: CASSISGTANTEAFF
J gene: TRBJ2-3; V gene: TRBV19; CDR3 protein: CASSIGGPDTQYF
J gene: TRBJ2-2; V gene: TRBV3-1; CDR3 protein: CASSQDFLTGELFF
J gene: TRBJ1-2; V gene: TRBV2; CDR3 protein: CASILQGDYGYTF
J gene: TRBJ1-1; V gene: TRBV19; CDR3 protein: CASSIEPPRTPGTEAFF
J gene: TRBJ1-1; V gene: TRBV10-3; CDR3 protein: CASDPGQGVEAFF
J gene: TRBJ1-2; V gene: TRBV28; CDR3 protein: CASSRWRGQYGYTF
J gene: TRBJ1-2; V gene: TRBV30; CDR3 protein: CAWGQGEHYGYTF
J gene: TRBJ1-2; V gene: TRBV20-1; CDR3 protein: CSATGQGIVGYTF
J gene: TRBJ2-3; V gene: TRBV7-9; CDR3 protein: CASSKLGGGTDTQYF
J gene: TRBJ1-2; V gene: TRBV24-1; CDR3 protein: CATSDYGGGYGYTF
J gene: TRBJ1-1; V gene: TRBV30; CDR3 protein: CAWSPRETEAFF
J gene: TRBJ1-1; V gene: TRBV10-3; CDR3 protein: CATGGFGMNTEAFF
J gene: TRBJ2-1; V gene: TRBV20-1; CDR3 protein: CSARDNTYEQFF
J gene: TRBJ2-7; V gene: TRBV7-2; CDR3 protein: CASSLDKGPYEQYF
J gene: TRBJ2-4; V gene: TRBV7-2; CDR3 protein: CASSRSVLYQYF
J gene: TRBJ2-3; V gene: TRBV5-1; CDR3 protein: CASSLSLAGQDTQYF
J gene: TRBJ1-4; V gene: TRBV19; CDR3 protein: CASSMGAHRAGEKLFF
J gene: TRBJ1-3; V gene: TRBV6-2/TRBV6-3; CDR3 protein: CASSPPGAGNTIYF
J gene: TRBJ1-1; V gene: TRBV6-2/TRBV6-3; CDR3 protein: CASSSRTGGATEAFF
J gene: TRBJ1-1; V gene: TRBV20-1; CDR3 protein: CSARGQGRAFF
J gene: TRBJ2-3; V gene: TRBV28; CDR3 protein: CASRTSGSLNTQYF
J gene: TRBJ2-2; V gene: TRBV6-5; CDR3 protein: CASSFDPPRMTGELFF
J gene: TRBJ2-2; V gene: TRBV12-3/TRBV12-4; CDR3 protein: CASTRSTGELFF
J gene: TRBJ2-2; V gene: TRBV9; CDR3 protein: CASSPRDLMGTGELFF
J gene: TRBJ2-5; V gene: TRBV7-2; CDR3 protein: CASSLLSSGRKTQYF
J gene: TRBJ1-4; V gene: TRBV5-1; CDR3 protein: CASSLQSMGGEKLFF
J gene: TRBJ1-6; V gene: TRBV20-1; CDR3 protein: CSAPRGGGRSYNSPLHF
J gene: TRBJ1-1; V gene: TRBV5-1; CDR3 protein: CASNIIGTGNTEAFF
J gene: TRBJ2-2; V gene: TRBV5-5; CDR3 protein: CASSFPGELFF
J gene: TRBJ2-7; V gene: TRBV12-3/TRBV12-4; CDR3 protein: CASSFRDGLYEQYF
J gene: TRBJ1-4; V gene: TRBV7-8; CDR3 protein: CASSPTGQGYEKLFF
J gene: TRBJ1-6; V gene: TRBV4-3; CDR3 protein: CASSQYREAYNSPLHF
J gene: TRBJ1-2; V gene: TRBV7-9; CDR3 protein: CASSAGGPLPGSNGYTF
J gene: TRBJ2-1; V gene: TRBV12-3/TRBV12-4; CDR3 protein: CASTPAPRANSYNEQFF
J gene: TRBJ2-2; V gene: TRBV2; CDR3 protein: CASKVQGSFTGELFF
J gene: TRBJ2-7; V gene: TRBV28; CDR3 protein: CASRRDRSSYEQYF
J gene: TRBJ2-3; V gene: TRBV11-1; CDR3 protein: CASTSGMAGGFLESDTQYF
J gene: TRBJ2-6; V gene: TRBV11-2; CDR3 protein: CASSLDGSGANVLTF
J gene: TRBJ1-1; V gene: TRBV4-2; CDR3 protein: CASSFPEGGTEAFF
J gene: TRBJ1-6; V gene: TRBV14; CDR3 protein: CASSPAGHYNSPLHF
J gene: TRBJ1-4; V gene: TRBV12-3/TRBV12-4; CDR3 protein: CASSWDGTNEKLFF
J gene: TRBJ2-7; V gene: TRBV6-1; CDR3 protein: CASSEGTRKNEQYF
J gene: TRBJ2-2; V gene: TRBV5-5; CDR3 protein: CASSLAIPSYTGELFF
J gene: TRBJ1-2; V gene: TRBV6-1; CDR3 protein: CASRSQEKAGYTF
J gene: TRBJ2-7; V gene: TRBV7-9; CDR3 protein: CASTRTGDYEQYF
J gene: TRBJ2-7; V gene: TRBV9; CDR3 protein: CASSVAGGGNEQYF
J gene: TRBJ2-5; V gene: TRBV9; CDR3 protein: CASSSRGSPGETQYF
J gene: TRBJ2-2; V gene: TRBV15; CDR3 protein: CATSPTGGGELFF
J gene: TRBJ2-2; V gene: TRBV2; CDR3 protein: CASRSDRINTGELFF
J gene: TRBJ1-1; V gene: TRBV7-8; CDR3 protein: CASSLKNRGAFF
J gene: TRBJ2-7; V gene: TRBV5-1; CDR3 protein: CASSFLANEQYF